The text below deals with one TCR beta chain. The antigen remains unidentified. The sample belongs to a study of cytomegalovirus exposure and HLA in healthy donors. Whole-study findings and limits: Earlier analysis found most TCR beta V segments productive about 87% or about 30% of the time. Reported findings show TCR beta sequences accurately forecast HLA-A and HLA-B alleles in most subjects. The Asian-associated ancestry cluster reportedly had fewer N-insertions than the approximately 630-donor mean in a later analysis. Later on, analysis showed that most CMV-associated TCR beta chains appeared to be HLA-restricted.

A multiplex PCR was run with 60 Vbeta primers and 13 Jbeta primers. Assay: immunoSEQ multiplex PCR; the TCRdb copy retains only in-frame clones and omits some. The profile shows about 93,000 clones, around 77% of them singletons. The V end was cut by 2 bases, the J end by 10 bases, with 12 bases between. The V gene's germline CDR1 is KGHSH and CDR2 LQKENI. The CDR3 sequence is 13 residues long. The rearrangement links TRBV18 to TRBJ1-5; weak D call: TRBD1 (6 bases). Sequences were obtained from PBMCs. The sequence was collected from a man aged 30 to 45 in good health and CMV-seronegative. The CDR3 DNA reads TGTGCCAGCTCACCAGAGATGGACAGTCCCCAGCATTTT. This translates into CASSPEMDSPQHF.